The clone carrying this T cell receptor beta chain was observed once. The data are from a study of blood T cell repertoires in COVID-19. As for the study in general: Specimens from acute and convalescent COVID-19 originated in the United States, Italy and Spain. T cells, B-cell-depleted T cells, or PBMCs provided the cDNA or gDNA that served as material.

V was pared by 3 bases and J by 14 bases, with 14 bases between. The CDR3 runs to 13 residues. Per the study methods: Nucleated cell counts were estimated from reference gene primer amplification. The assay was immunoSEQ multiplex PCR, and TCRdb's table has in-frame clones only and misses some. Clone size and V and J calls were adopted from that table, with D and trimming inferred from the DNA. Of 50,000 to 55,000 clones in the sample, 70% to 90% are singletons; the top ten hold approximately 14%. The source material was peripheral blood. V is TRBV23-1 and J is TRBJ1-6; the D gene is possibly TRBD1 (5 bases). TRBV23-1 is marked as an open reading frame, function uncertain. This clonotype was sampled from a man between 65 and 85 years old with acute or convalescent COVID-19. The CDR3 spells CASSQGGDLTLHF. The CDR3 DNA sequence: TGCGCCAGCAGTCAGGGGGGGGATTTGACCCTCCACTTT.